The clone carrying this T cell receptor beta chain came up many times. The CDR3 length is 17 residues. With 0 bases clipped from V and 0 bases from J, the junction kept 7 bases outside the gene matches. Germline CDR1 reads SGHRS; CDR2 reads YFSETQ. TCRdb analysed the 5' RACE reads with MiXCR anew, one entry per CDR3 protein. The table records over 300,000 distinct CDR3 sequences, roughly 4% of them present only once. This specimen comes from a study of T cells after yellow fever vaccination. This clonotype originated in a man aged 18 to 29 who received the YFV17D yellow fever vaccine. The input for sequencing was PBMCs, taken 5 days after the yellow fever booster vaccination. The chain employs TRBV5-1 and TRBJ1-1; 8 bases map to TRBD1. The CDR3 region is CASSLGQGMVVNTEAFF. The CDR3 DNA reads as TGCGCCAGCAGCTTGGGACAGGGGATGGTGGTGAACACTGAAGCTTTCTTT.